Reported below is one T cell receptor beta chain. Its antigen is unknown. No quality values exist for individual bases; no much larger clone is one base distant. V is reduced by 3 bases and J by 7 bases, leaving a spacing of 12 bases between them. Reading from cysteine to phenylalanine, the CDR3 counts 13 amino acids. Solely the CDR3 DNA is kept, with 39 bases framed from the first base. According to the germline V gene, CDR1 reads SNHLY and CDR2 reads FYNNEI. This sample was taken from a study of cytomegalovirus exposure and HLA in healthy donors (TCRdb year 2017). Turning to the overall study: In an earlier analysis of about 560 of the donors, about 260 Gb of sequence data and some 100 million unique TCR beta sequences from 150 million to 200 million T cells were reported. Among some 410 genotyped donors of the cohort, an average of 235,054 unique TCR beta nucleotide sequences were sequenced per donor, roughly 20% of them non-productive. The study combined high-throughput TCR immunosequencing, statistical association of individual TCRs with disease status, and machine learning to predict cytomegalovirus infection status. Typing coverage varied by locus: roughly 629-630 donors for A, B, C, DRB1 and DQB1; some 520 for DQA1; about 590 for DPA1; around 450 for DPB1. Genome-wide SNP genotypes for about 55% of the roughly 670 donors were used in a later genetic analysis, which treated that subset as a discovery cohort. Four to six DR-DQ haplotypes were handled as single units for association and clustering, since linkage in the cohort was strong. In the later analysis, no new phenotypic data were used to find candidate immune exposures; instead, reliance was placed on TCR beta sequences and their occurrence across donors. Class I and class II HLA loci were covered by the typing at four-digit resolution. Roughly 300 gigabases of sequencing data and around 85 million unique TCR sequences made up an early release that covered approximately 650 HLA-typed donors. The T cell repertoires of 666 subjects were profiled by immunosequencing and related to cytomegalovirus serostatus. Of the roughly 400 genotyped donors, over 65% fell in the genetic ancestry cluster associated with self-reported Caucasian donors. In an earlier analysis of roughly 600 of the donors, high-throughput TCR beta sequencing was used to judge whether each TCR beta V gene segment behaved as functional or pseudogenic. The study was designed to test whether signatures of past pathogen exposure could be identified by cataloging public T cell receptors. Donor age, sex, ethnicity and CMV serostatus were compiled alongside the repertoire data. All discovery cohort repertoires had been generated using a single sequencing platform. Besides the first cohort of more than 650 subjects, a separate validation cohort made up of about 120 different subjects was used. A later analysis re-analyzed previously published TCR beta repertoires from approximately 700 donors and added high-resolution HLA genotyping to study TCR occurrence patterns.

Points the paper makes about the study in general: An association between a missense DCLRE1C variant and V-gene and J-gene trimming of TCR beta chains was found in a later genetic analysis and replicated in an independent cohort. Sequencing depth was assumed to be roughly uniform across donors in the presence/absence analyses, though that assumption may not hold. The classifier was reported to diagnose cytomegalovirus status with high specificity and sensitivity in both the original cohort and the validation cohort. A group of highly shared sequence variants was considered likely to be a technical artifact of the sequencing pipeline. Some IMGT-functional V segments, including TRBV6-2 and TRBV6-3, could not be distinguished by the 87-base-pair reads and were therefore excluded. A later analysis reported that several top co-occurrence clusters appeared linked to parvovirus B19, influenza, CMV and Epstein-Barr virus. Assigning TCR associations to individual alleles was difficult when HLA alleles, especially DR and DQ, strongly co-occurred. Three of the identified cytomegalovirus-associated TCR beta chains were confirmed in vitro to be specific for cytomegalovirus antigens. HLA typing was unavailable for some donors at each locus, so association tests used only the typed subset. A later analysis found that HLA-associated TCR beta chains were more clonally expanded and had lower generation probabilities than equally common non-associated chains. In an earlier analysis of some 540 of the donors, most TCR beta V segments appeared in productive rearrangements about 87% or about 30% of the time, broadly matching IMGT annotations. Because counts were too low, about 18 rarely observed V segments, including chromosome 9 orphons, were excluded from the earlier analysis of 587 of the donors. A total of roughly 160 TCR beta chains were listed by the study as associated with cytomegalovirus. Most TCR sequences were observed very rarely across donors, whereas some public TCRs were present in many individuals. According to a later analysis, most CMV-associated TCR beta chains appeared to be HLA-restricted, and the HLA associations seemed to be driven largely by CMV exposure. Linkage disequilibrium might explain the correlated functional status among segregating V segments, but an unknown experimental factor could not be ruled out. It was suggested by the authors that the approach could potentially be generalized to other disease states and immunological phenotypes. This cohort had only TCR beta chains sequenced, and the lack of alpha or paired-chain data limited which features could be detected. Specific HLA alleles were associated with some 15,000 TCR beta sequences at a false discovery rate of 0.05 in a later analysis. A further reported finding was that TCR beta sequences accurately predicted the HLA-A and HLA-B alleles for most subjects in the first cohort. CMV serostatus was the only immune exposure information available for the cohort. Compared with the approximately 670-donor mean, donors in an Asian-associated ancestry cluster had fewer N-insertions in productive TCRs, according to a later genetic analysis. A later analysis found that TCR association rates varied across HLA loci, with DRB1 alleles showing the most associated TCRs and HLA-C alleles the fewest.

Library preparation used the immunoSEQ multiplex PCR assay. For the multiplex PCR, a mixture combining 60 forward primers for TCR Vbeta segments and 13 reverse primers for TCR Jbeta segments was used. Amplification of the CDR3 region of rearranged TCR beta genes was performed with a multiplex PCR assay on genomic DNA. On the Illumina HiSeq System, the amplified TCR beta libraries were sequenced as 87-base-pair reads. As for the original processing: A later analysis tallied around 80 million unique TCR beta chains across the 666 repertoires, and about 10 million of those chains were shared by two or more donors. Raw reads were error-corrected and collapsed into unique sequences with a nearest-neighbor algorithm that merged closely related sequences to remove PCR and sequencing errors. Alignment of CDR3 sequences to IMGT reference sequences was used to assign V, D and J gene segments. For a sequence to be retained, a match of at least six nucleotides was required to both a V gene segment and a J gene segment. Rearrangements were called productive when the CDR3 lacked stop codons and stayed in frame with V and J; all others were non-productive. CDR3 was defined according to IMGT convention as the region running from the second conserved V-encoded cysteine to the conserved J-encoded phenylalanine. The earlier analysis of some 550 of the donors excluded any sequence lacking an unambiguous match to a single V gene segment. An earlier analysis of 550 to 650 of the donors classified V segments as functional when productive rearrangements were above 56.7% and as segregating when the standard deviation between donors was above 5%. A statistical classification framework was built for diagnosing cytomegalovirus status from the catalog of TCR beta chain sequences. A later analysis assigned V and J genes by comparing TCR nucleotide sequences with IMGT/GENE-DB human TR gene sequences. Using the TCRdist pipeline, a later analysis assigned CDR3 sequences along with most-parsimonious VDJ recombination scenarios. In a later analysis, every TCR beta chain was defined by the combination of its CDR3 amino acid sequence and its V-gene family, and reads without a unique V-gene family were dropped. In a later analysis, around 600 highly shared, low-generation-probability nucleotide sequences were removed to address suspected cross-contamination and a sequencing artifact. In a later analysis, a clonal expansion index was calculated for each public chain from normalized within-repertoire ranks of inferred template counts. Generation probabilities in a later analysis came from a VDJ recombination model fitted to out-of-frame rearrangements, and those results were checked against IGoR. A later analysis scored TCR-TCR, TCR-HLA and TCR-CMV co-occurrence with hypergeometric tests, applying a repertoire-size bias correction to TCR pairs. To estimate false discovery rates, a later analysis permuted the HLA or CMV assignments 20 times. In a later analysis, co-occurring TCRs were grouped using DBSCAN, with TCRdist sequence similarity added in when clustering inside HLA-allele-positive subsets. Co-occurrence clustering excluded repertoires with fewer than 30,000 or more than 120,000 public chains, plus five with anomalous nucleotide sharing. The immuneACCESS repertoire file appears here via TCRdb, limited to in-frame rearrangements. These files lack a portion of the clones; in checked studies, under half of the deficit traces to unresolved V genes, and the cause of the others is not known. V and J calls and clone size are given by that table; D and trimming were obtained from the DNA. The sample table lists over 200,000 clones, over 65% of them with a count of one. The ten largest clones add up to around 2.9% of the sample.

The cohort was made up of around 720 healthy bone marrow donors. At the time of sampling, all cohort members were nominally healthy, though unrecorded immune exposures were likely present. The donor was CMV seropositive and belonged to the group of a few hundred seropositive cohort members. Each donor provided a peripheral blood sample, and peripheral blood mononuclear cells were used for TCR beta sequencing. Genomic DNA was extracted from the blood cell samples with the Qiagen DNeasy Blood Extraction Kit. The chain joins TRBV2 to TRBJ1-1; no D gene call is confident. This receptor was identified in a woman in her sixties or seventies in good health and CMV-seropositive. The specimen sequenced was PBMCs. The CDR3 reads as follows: CASSDSGYGEAFF. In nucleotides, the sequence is TGTGCCAGCAGTGATTCAGGATACGGTGAAGCTTTCTTT.